Listed here are 28 T cell receptor beta chains from one sample, sequenced in a study of T-cell reconstitution after alpha-beta-depleted transplantation in children. It was with unique molecular identifiers that the TCRbeta library was prepared. TCRdb called the PCR reads again in MiXCR, with one record for every CDR3 protein. The table lists about 980,000 distinct CDR3 sequences, about 29% of them singletons. The sequenced sample was PBMCs, mostly from graft donor cells, obtained 360 days after TCRalphabeta/CD19-depleted stem cell transplant. The source of these receptors is a boy less than two years old who had a stem cell transplant for SCID, so the T cells may come from the graft donor.

This sequence joins TRBV7-2 and TRBJ1-5; D uncertain. The CDR3 is 15 amino acids. The V and J ends lost 0 bases and 8 bases respectively, with 14 bases between them. The germline V gene has CDR1 SGHTA and CDR2 FQGNSA. CDR3 loop: CASSLAGGIAEPQHF. CDR3 sequence (DNA): TGTGCCAGCAGCTTAGCGGGAGGGATCGCAGAGCCCCAGCATTTT.

The chain recombines TRBV12-3 or TRBV12-4 with TRBJ1-5, with D perhaps TRBD1 (6 bases). The CDR3 length is 14 residues. Trimming left V 6 bases short and J 7 bases short, with 16 bases between. In DNA form, the CDR3 reads TGTGCCAGCAGGCCACAGGGTTTCCTCCAGCCCCAGCATTTT. The encoded protein is CASRPQGFLQPQHF.

J is TRBJ2-3 and V is TRBV27; possibly TRBD2 for D (7 bases). CDR1 MNHEY and CDR2 SMNVEV come from the germline V gene (reference sequence). V gave up 4 bases and J gave up 0 bases, with 17 bases separating them. The CDR3 extends over 17 amino acids. The CDR3 reads CASSSLPAGASTDTQYF. As DNA, the CDR3 is TGTGCCAGCAGTTCTCTCCCCGCGGGGGCAAGCACAGATACGCAGTATTTT.

The CDR3 is CASSQGLGTAQETQYF. The DNA for the CDR3 is TGCGCCAGCAGCCAGGGCCTCGGGACAGCTCAAGAGACCCAGTACTTC. This chain connects TRBV4-1 to TRBJ2-5; 7 nucleotides agree with TRBD1. Germline V gives CDR1 MGHRA, CDR2 YSYEKL. The CDR3 is 16 amino acids. V was pared by 3 bases and J by 2 bases, with 9 bases of the junction left unmatched.

This chain uses TRBV25-1 with TRBJ2-7; D not certain. The CDR3 extends over 12 amino acids. Trimming cost V 4 bases and J 4 bases, with 8 bases left between them. Per the germline V gene, CDR1 is MGHDK and CDR2 is SYGVNS. In DNA form, the CDR3 reads TGTGCCAGCAGTGCGGACCTTTACGAGCAGTACTTC. It encodes CASSADLYEQYF.

This clonotype was observed a few times. This CDR3 is CASIRGGLETQYF. In DNA, the CDR3 is TGTGCCAGCATCCGGGGGGGTCTGGAGACCCAGTACTTC. The chain recombines TRBV6-1 with TRBJ2-5; 8 nucleotides agree with TRBD2. Germline CDR1 reads MNHNS; CDR2 reads SASEGT. The CDR3 totals 13 residues. V was pared by 7 bases and J by 5 bases, with 6 bases of the junction left unmatched.

With respect to this clonotype: Its ends do not fully match the called genes, so a read error is possible. The CDR3 region is CSVEGTDYGYTF. The CDR3 DNA reads TGCAGCGTCGAAGGGACAGACTATGGCTACACCTTC. The chain recombines TRBV29-1 with TRBJ1-2; TRBD1 matches at 7 bases. Germline V gene data show CDR1 as SQVTM and CDR2 as ANQGSEA. The CDR3 extends over 12 amino acids.

The V gene is TRBV9, the J gene TRBJ1-6; D is ambiguous. There are 13 residues in the CDR3. Deletions cut 0 bases from V and 10 bases from J, with 8 bases between. Germline loops: CDR1 SGDLS, CDR2 YYNGEE. In DNA form, the CDR3 reads TGTGCCAGCAGCGTAGAGGTCGGCTCACCCCTCCACTTT. Its protein is CASSVEVGSPLHF.

The chain is built from TRBV18 and TRBJ2-1, with 9 bases matching TRBD1. CDR1 is KGHSH, CDR2 LQKENI, per germline. The CDR3 sequence is 16 residues long. J was trimmed by 8 bases and V by 4 bases; bases with no gene match: 12. CDR3 bases: TGTGCCAGCTCACTCCTGGTCCCGGGACAGGGCGATGAGCAGTTCTTC. Translated, it gives CASSLLVPGQGDEQFF.

This clonotype came up a few times. V and J are TRBV20-1 and TRBJ2-7; a weak D match, TRBD2 (5 bases). The CDR3 is 14 residues long. The V end was cut by 5 bases, the J end by 2 bases, with 16 bases between. Germline loops: CDR1 DFQATT, CDR2 SNEGSKA (reference sequence). The CDR3, as DNA: TGCAGTGCTGGTTACCGGCGAGGGCCCTACGAGCAGTACTTC. It is translated as CSAGYRRGPYEQYF.

The chain is built from TRBV6-2 or TRBV6-3 and TRBJ2-4, with D possibly matching TRBD1 (5 bases). V lost 5 bases, J lost 1 base, and 18 bases lay in between. The CDR3 has 17 residues. In germline, CDR1 is MNHEY, CDR2 SVGEGT. CDR3 sequence: CASSRLEDKLAKNIQYF. The CDR3 DNA reads as TGTGCCAGCAGTCGCCTTGAGGACAAGCTCGCCAAAAACATTCAGTACTTC.

The chain is built from TRBV12-3 or TRBV12-4 and TRBJ2-4; D unresolved. This CDR3 is 12 amino acids long. The V end lost 3 bases, the J end lost 9 bases, and 9 bases lay between the germline ends. CDR3 in DNA: TGTGCCAGCAGTTTTGACGGATCCATTCAGTACTTC. Encoded protein: CASSFDGSIQYF.

V gene TRBV6-1 combines with J gene TRBJ1-5; D is undetermined. Germline V lookup: CDR1 MNHNS, CDR2 SASEGT. This CDR3 comprises 18 residues. V was trimmed by 0 bases and J by 0 bases, leaving 15 bases between them. Here the CDR3 reads CASSEAHPGSHSNQPQHF. CDR3 coding DNA: TGTGCCAGCAGTGAAGCCCACCCCGGGAGTCATAGCAATCAGCCCCAGCATTTT.

This clonotype was seen a few times. The chain employs TRBV7-3 and TRBJ2-1, with TRBD2 identical over 12 bases. V lost 1 base to trimming and J lost 6 bases; unmatched junction nucleotides: 4. CDR3 size: 16 residues. CDR1 and CDR2 (germline): SGHTA, FQGTGA. The CDR3 DNA reads as TGTGCCAGCAGCTTAAGGCCTAGCGGGGGGGCCAATGAGCAGTTCTTC. This encodes CASSLRPSGGANEQFF.

The CDR3 DNA reads TGTGCCAGCAGTGAAGCGAAATTTTCGGTCTCCTACGAGCAGTACTTC. Its translation is CASSEAKFSVSYEQYF. This sequence joins TRBV2 and TRBJ2-7; no clear D. Germline loops: CDR1 SNHLY, CDR2 FYNNEI. Trimming took 0 bases from V and 0 from J, leaving 12 bases between them. This CDR3 comprises 16 residues.

This clonotype has more than one count but fewer than ten. The V call is TRBV20-1, the J call TRBJ2-7; D not resolved. Germline V gene lookup returns CDR1 DFQATT and CDR2 SNEGSKA (reference sequence). V lost 6 bases to trimming and J lost 7 bases, with 10 bases between them. The length of the CDR3 is 10 residues. In DNA form, the CDR3 reads TGCAGTGCCGTCAAGGAGGAGCAGTACTTC. Translation gives CSAVKEEQYF.

This clonotype showed up just a few times. This chain uses TRBV29-1 with TRBJ1-4; D unclear. Trimming removed 4 bases at V and 5 bases at J, with 14 bases between. The CDR3 extends over 14 amino acids. Germline values: CDR1 SQVTM, CDR2 ANQGSEA. The CDR3 is CSVAVGPGNEKLFF. DNA of the CDR3: TGCAGCGTTGCGGTCGGGCCGGGAAATGAAAAACTGTTTTTT.

This clonotype was counted a few times. The chain has TRBV9 and TRBJ1-6; 7 nucleotides line up with TRBD1. Germline V lookup: CDR1 SGDLS, CDR2 YYNGEE. V trimming: 2 bases; J trimming: 7 bases; junction bases outside the gene matches: 6. This CDR3 region has 15 residues. The CDR3 region is CASSVLEGGNSPLHF. The CDR3 DNA sequence: TGTGCCAGCAGCGTCTTGGAAGGGGGCAATTCACCCCTCCACTTT.

This clonotype has only a few counts. The V call is TRBV7-9, the J call TRBJ1-4; maybe TRBD1 (5 bases). The V and J ends lost 1 base and 7 bases respectively, with 13 bases between them. The germline gives CDR1 SEHNR, CDR2 FQNEAQ (reference sequence). This CDR3 has 15 amino acids. As DNA, the CDR3 is TGTGCCAGCAGCTTAGGACAGCCGTCGGGTGAAAAACTGTTTTTT. Its translation is CASSLGQPSGEKLFF.

This clonotype was found a few times. V gene TRBV29-1 combines with J gene TRBJ2-7; the D call may be TRBD1 or TRBD2 (5 bases each). CDR1 is SQVTM, CDR2 ANQGSEA, per germline. This CDR3 has 15 amino acids. V lost 3 bases to trimming and J lost 1 base, with 16 bases between them. As DNA, the CDR3 is TGCAGCGTTGACGGGACCGGCCTCGGGTCCTACGAGCAGTACTTC. Its protein product is CSVDGTGLGSYEQYF.

This clonotype was counted a few times. J is TRBJ1-2 and V is TRBV4-3; D unresolved. CDR1 LGHNA and CDR2 YSLEER come from the germline V gene. V shed 5 bases and J shed 5 bases, with 18 bases lying between them. The CDR3 loop spans 15 amino acids. The CDR3 region is CASSTIEGSVYGYTF. DNA of the CDR3: TGCGCCAGCAGCACGATCGAGGGCAGTGTGTATGGCTACACCTTC.

V is TRBV6-5 and J is TRBJ1-2; D remains unclear. The CDR3 is 17 residues long. CDR1 and CDR2 from the germline V gene are MNHEY and SVGAGI. V lost 0 bases to trimming and J lost 0 bases, with 14 bases between them. CDR3 protein: CASSYSRSASANYGYTF. CDR3 coding DNA: TGTGCCAGCAGTTACTCGAGAAGCGCGTCAGCTAACTATGGCTACACCTTC.

This clonotype has a handful of counts. V is TRBV20-1 and J is TRBJ1-2; D gene ambiguous. The CDR3 contains 11 residues. Trimming stripped 0 bases from V and 7 bases from J, with 6 bases between. Germline assignment: CDR1 DFQATT and CDR2 SNEGSKA (reference sequence). DNA of the CDR3: TGCAGTGCTAGAGACAGTGGTGGCTACACCTTC. Its translation is CSARDSGGYTF.

This clonotype was counted a single time. This chain joins TRBV5-5 and TRBJ1-2; perhaps TRBD1 as D (6 bases). V lost 2 bases and J 5 bases, leaving 16 bases between the germline ends. CDR1 is SGHKS, CDR2 YYEKEE, per germline (reference sequence). This CDR3 is built from 15 residues. The CDR3 region has the DNA TGTGCCAGCAGCTTAGCCCCGGGGGGCGAGTATGGCTACACCTTC. Its protein product is CASSLAPGGEYGYTF.

This sequence joins TRBV2 and TRBJ2-6; no clear D gene. The CDR3 runs to 16 residues. Germline lookup yields CDR1 SNHLY and CDR2 FYNNEI. V was clipped by 7 bases and J by 0 bases, with 13 bases between them. CDR3 nucleotide sequence: TGTGCCAGCACGAAGAGCAGGAACTCTGGGGCCAACGTCCTGACTTTC. Translation: CASTKSRNSGANVLTF.

This chain uses TRBV9 with TRBJ1-4; no clear D. V dropped 9 bases and J dropped 0 bases, with 21 bases sitting between them. The CDR3 spans 17 residues. Germline V lookup: CDR1 SGDLS, CDR2 YYNGEE. Written as DNA, the CDR3 is TGTGCCAACCGAGAGGAGGGCTCTAGTGCAACTAATGAAAAACTGTTTTTT. Residues: CANREEGSSATNEKLFF.

The rearrangement uses TRBV6-5 and TRBJ2-4, with D unclear. Trimming stripped 8 bases from V and 7 bases from J, with 9 bases between. Germline assignment: CDR1 MNHEY and CDR2 SVGAGI. The CDR3 sequence is 11 residues long. This CDR3 reads CASGNSNIQYF. In DNA form, the CDR3 reads TGTGCCAGCGGGAATTCCAACATTCAGTACTTC.

V and J are TRBV12-3 or TRBV12-4 and TRBJ2-3, with TRBD1 matching over 8 bases. The CDR3 runs to 14 residues. The V gene end was trimmed by 5 bases and the J gene end by 4 bases; junction bases not matched to a gene: 5. CDR3 sequence (DNA): TGTGCCAGCAGTCCGGACAGGGCGCCAGATACGCAGTATTTT. As protein: CASSPDRAPDTQYF.